A selection of T cell receptor beta chains follows, all from one sample in a study of PD-1 blockade in classical Hodgkin lymphoma. Assay used: immunoSEQ multiplex PCR; TCRdb lists only in-frame clones, some missing. The sample includes approximately 26,000 clones, about 86% seen only once; the top ten take about 18%. The sample consisted of peripheral blood mononuclear cells (PBMCs), taken before the second cycle of nivolumab. Every receptor here comes from a human donor with classical Hodgkin lymphoma. The CDR3 runs from the conserved cysteine through the conserved F or W. The order of the fields is V gene, CDR3 length, D gene, clone size, J gene, CDR3 DNA, CDR3 protein. A D gene is named only where the DNA matches it firmly. Rows give clone size only sometimes, using once, few, many, or a class for an expanded clone.

TRBV27	13	-	-	TRBJ1-1	TGTGCCAGCAGTTTGGGACAGAACACTGAAGCTTTCTTT	CASSLGQNTEAFF
TRBV11-3	13	-	-	TRBJ1-1	TGTGCCAGCAGCTTAGACTGGGTAACTGAAGCTTTCTTT	CASSLDWVTEAFF
TRBV2	13	-	-	TRBJ1-5	TGTGCCAGCAGAGACAGCCGCAATCAGCCCCAGCATTTT	CASRDSRNQPQHF
TRBV7-8	17	TRBD2	-	TRBJ2-5	TGTGCCAGCAGCGCGCGGACTAGCGGGGTTTACCAAGAGACCCAGTACTTC	CASSARTSGVYQETQYF
TRBV27	16	-	-	TRBJ1-1	TGTGCCAGCAGTTTATCAGGGATAGAGGTCGGGACTGAAGCTTTCTTT	CASSLSGIEVGTEAFF
TRBV7-8	13	-	-	TRBJ1-2	TGTGCCAGCAGCCGGAACCTACTCTATGGCTACACCTTC	CASSRNLLYGYTF
TRBV19	16	-	few	TRBJ1-4	TGTGCCAGTAGTCCCCCCGCGACAGTACTTAATGAAAAACTGTTTTTT	CASSPPATVLNEKLFF
TRBV2	12	-	-	TRBJ2-1	TGTGCCAGCAGCCCCACCACAAATGAGCAGTTCTTC	CASSPTTNEQFF
TRBV19	15	TRBD2	-	TRBJ2-3	TGTGCCAGTAGTATGTCTAGCGGGAGGACAGATACGCAGTATTTT	CASSMSSGRTDTQYF
TRBV7-3	13	-	few	TRBJ2-7	TGTGCCAGCAGCTTCGGAGTGTCCTACGAGCAGTACTTC	CASSFGVSYEQYF
TRBV5-6	13	-	once	TRBJ1-2	TGTGCCAGCAGCGGGACATTCAACTATGGCTACACCTTC	CASSGTFNYGYTF
TRBV12-1	14	-	-	TRBJ2-3	TGTGCCAGCAGCTTTGCGGGGGGCTTAGATACGCAGTATTTT	CASSFAGGLDTQYF
TRBV6-5	12	-	-	TRBJ2-2	TGTGCCAGCAGTCTAGGGACCGGGGAGCTGTTTTTT	CASSLGTGELFF
TRBV5-1	16	-	-	TRBJ2-7	TGCGCCAGCAGCTTGGATCTAGCGTCCTCCTCCTACGAGCAGTACTTC	CASSLDLASSSYEQYF
TRBV7-3	15	-	few	TRBJ2-1	TGTGCCAGCAGCTTAACGAACGGGCTAGGCAATGAGCAGTTCTTC	CASSLTNGLGNEQFF
TRBV10-3	19	TRBD1	-	TRBJ2-4	TGTGCCATCAGCGGGTGGTTAATGACAGGGGGGATAGCCAAAAACATTCAGTACTTC	CAISGWLMTGGIAKNIQYF
TRBV29-1	14	-	-	TRBJ1-1	TGCAGCGTTGAACGGGGGGCCTCGGGCGGTGAAGCTTTCTTT	CSVERGASGGEAFF
TRBV5-6	15	-	-	TRBJ1-2	TGTGCCAGCAGCGTTCCGGGACGGGATAACTATGGCTACACCTTC	CASSVPGRDNYGYTF
TRBV6-4	15	TRBD1	-	TRBJ1-2	TGTGCCAGCAGTGAGAACAGGGGCTCCTTCTATGGCTACACCTTC	CASSENRGSFYGYTF
TRBV28	11	-	once	TRBJ1-1	TGTGCCAGCAGAAAGGACAGAACGGCTTTCTTT	CASRKDRTAFF
TRBV5-1	15	-	few	TRBJ2-1	TGCGCCAGCAGCCTCGGGACTTTCTCCTACAATGAGCAGTTCTTC	CASSLGTFSYNEQFF
TRBV6-1	15	-	-	TRBJ1-3	TGTGCCGGCTCGAATAACCCAGGGTCTGGAAACACCATATATTTT	CAGSNNPGSGNTIYF
TRBV12-5	13	-	once	TRBJ1-2	TGTGCTAGTGGTTTGTCACAGAGGAGGGGCTACACCTTC	CASGLSQRRGYTF
TRBV5-3	15	-	-	TRBJ2-1	TGTGCCAGAAGCAGGTGGCGGAGGACCGACAATGAGCAGTTCTTC	CARSRWRRTDNEQFF
TRBV7-2	17	TRBD2	-	TRBJ2-7	TGTGCCAGCCAGAGGGCTAGCGGTTCCTCGAGCTCCTACGAGCAGTACTTC	CASQRASGSSSSYEQYF
TRBV7-2	15	TRBD1	-	TRBJ2-7	TGTGCCAGCAGCCTCGTTCCTGGGACAGGAAGCGAGCAGTACTTC	CASSLVPGTGSEQYF
TRBV6-5	14	-	-	TRBJ2-3	TGTGCCAGCAGCGAGGGCTGGGGCACAGATACGCAGTATTTT	CASSEGWGTDTQYF
TRBV6-1	12	-	-	TRBJ2-7	TGTGCCAGCAGTTTGGCCTCCTACGAGCAGTACTTC	CASSLASYEQYF
TRBV5-6	11	-	-	TRBJ2-1	TGTGCCAGCAGCTCCTACCCTGAGCAGTTCTTC	CASSSYPEQFF
TRBV30	12	-	-	TRBJ1-3	TGTGCCTGGAAAGTTGAAGGAAACACCATATATTTT	CAWKVEGNTIYF